One sample yielded the 30 T cell receptor beta chains listed below, sequenced in a study of shared clonotypes between healthy human individuals (dated by TCRdb to the early 2020s). The library was produced with the immunoSEQ multiplex PCR assay. TCRdb mirrors the immuneACCESS table, restricted to in-frame sequences. Some clones are absent from its copies; in checked studies, under half trace to an unresolved V gene, and the reason for the others is unknown. Within this sample are millions of clones, with just under 95% of them counted one time only. Around 1.1% of the sample is in the top ten clones. CD8 naive samples consisted of CD45RO-negative cells that were positively selected for CCR7, yielding a CD45RA+CCR7+ population without TemRA cells. The sequenced material came from naive CD8+ T cells sorted from blood. This specimen's cell subset or site label, interpreted: CD45RA+CCR7+. All receptors come from a man between 18 and 35 years old in good health.

Concerning this clone: At the DNA level, this CDR3 is encoded by other sequences in the same sample as well. V and J are TRBV9 and TRBJ2-7, with TRBD1 matching 7 bases. The CDR3 runs to 15 residues. Germline V lookup: CDR1 SGDLS, CDR2 YYNGEE. Trimming cost V 4 bases and J 3 bases; bases outside gene matches: 10. The CDR3 sequence: CASSPTPGDSYEQYF. The CDR3 DNA reads TGTGCCAGCAGCCCTACCCCCGGGGACAGCTACGAGCAGTACTTC.

The chain uses TRBV30 and TRBJ1-4, with D maybe TRBD1 (5 bases). Germline lookup yields CDR1 GTSNPN and CDR2 SVGIG (reference sequence). The V and J ends lost 2 bases and 13 bases respectively, with 17 bases between them. This CDR3 has 13 residues. CDR3 residues: CAWSTGLQERLFF. The CDR3 DNA reads TGTGCCTGGAGTACGGGTTTACAGGAGCGACTGTTTTTT. Full variable domain (rest looked up from reference TRBV30 and TRBJ1-4): SQTIHQWPATLVQPVGSPLSLECTVEGTSNPNLYWYRQAAGRGLQLLFYSVGIGQISSEVPQNLSASRPQDRQFILSSKKLLLSDSGFYLCAWSTGLQERLFFGSGTQLSVL.

The chain couples TRBV11-2 to TRBJ2-1; 11 bases fit TRBD2. The CDR3 contains 16 residues. Germline V gene data show CDR1 as SGHAT and CDR2 as FQNNGV. Trimming cost V 1 base and J 9 bases; bases outside gene matches: 8. The CDR3 loop reads CASSLVAGGVMGEQFF. DNA for the CDR3: TGTGCCAGCAGCTTAGTAGCGGGAGGGGTTATGGGTGAGCAGTTCTTC.

This chain connects TRBV6-5 to TRBJ2-1, with no clear D. This CDR3 spans 15 amino acids. Trimming removed 4 bases from V and 5 bases from J, with 15 bases in between. Germline V gene data show CDR1 as MNHEY and CDR2 as SVGAGI. The CDR3: CASSLTVDLHNEQFF. For the CDR3, the DNA is TGTGCCAGCAGTTTAACTGTGGACCTCCACAATGAGCAGTTCTTC.

The V call is TRBV4-1, the J call TRBJ1-2; tentatively, D is TRBD1 (5 bases). This CDR3 spans 14 amino acids. The germline CDR1 and CDR2 sequences are MGHRA and YSYEKL. V was shortened by 4 bases and J by 2 bases, with 11 bases between the two germline ends. For the CDR3, the DNA is TGCGCCAGCAGCCTTCTCTCAGGGAACTATGGCTACACCTTC. It encodes CASSLLSGNYGYTF.

This chain uses TRBV19 with TRBJ2-2, with 8 positions matching TRBD1. V lost 7 bases to trimming and J lost 6 bases; unmatched junction nucleotides: 13. Germline V gene data show CDR1 as LNHDA and CDR2 as SQIVND (reference sequence). This CDR3 has 16 residues. The chain's CDR3 is CASIQSQGARAGELFF. In nucleotides, the CDR3 is TGTGCCAGTATTCAATCGCAGGGGGCGCGGGCCGGGGAGCTGTTTTTT.

This chain's CDR3 is CASSLAPQFSYEQYF. CDR3 in DNA: TGTGCCAGCAGCTTAGCGCCTCAGTTTTCCTACGAGCAGTACTTC. The rearrangement uses TRBV7-8 and TRBJ2-7; D call uncertain. Germline V CDR1 and CDR2: SGHVS, FQNEAQ. V lost 0 bases, J lost 1 base, and 10 bases lay in between. The CDR3 is 15 residues long.

The rearrangement uses TRBV9 and TRBJ1-3; possible D gene TRBD1, 5 bases. Germline CDR1 is SGDLS and CDR2 is YYNGEE. Deletions cut 4 bases from V and 2 bases from J, with 13 bases between. This CDR3 contains 15 residues. The CDR3 reads CASSSLRGAGNTIYF. CDR3 DNA: TGTGCCAGCAGCTCTCTTCGAGGGGCTGGAAACACCATATATTTT.

The chain has TRBV2 and TRBJ2-7, with 8 positions matching TRBD1. V lost 5 bases and J lost 4; bases outside the gene matches: 7. Looked up from germline, CDR1 is SNHLY and CDR2 is FYNNEI. This CDR3 comprises 14 residues. This CDR3 is CASSPGGVGYEQYF. The CDR3, as DNA: TGTGCCAGCAGTCCAGGGGGCGTCGGGTACGAGCAGTACTTC.

About this clone: Other DNA sequences in the sample encode the same CDR3. The chain couples TRBV6-1 to TRBJ1-1; D gene ambiguous. Germline V lookup: CDR1 MNHNS, CDR2 SASEGT. With 8 bases removed from V and 1 base from J, the gap between germline ends came to 8 bases. The CDR3 totals 12 residues. CDR3 loop: CASPRGNTEAFF. For the CDR3, the DNA is TGTGCCAGCCCCCGAGGGAACACTGAAGCTTTCTTT.

This clone has just one count. The genes are TRBV19 and TRBJ2-7; TRBD2 agrees at 8 bases. The CDR3 totals 20 residues. V gave up 3 bases and J gave up 3 bases; unmatched junction bases: 22. Germline assignment: CDR1 LNHDA and CDR2 SQIVND (reference sequence). The CDR3 protein is CASSILPFKMTSAGNYEQYF. The CDR3 region has the DNA TGTGCCAGTAGTATTCTCCCCTTCAAGATGACTAGCGCTGGGAACTACGAGCAGTACTTC.

J is TRBJ2-1 and V is TRBV29-1; D is undetermined. The CDR3 runs to 18 residues. Germline V gene lookup returns CDR1 SQVTM and CDR2 ANQGSEA. The ends were cut back, 3 bases at V and 0 bases at J, with 21 bases in the middle. CDR3 sequence: CSVDLSKKAHSSYNEQFF. As DNA, the CDR3 is TGCAGCGTTGACCTCTCCAAAAAGGCCCATAGCTCCTACAATGAGCAGTTCTTC.

The chain is built from TRBV4-1 and TRBJ2-3; 7 positions match TRBD1. The CDR3 is 16 residues long. Trimming at V came to 0 bases and at J to 4 bases, leaving 7 bases not matched to a gene. CDR1 is MGHRA and CDR2 is YSYEKL in the germline V gene. As DNA, the CDR3 is TGCGCCAGCAGCCAAGAGACAGGGTCGGGCGCAGATACGCAGTATTTT. Translation gives CASSQETGSGADTQYF.

This clone appeared a single time. The chain employs TRBV29-1 and TRBJ1-3; D gene uncertain. The CDR3 is made up of 11 amino acids. Germline V lookup: CDR1 SQVTM, CDR2 ANQGSEA. With 4 bases removed from V and 13 bases from J, the gap between germline ends came to 14 bases. The CDR3 protein is CSVASGAQIYF. CDR3 nucleotide sequence: TGCAGCGTTGCTTCGGGAGCGCAGATATATTTT.

The genes are TRBV30 and TRBJ2-5, with 9 positions matching TRBD2. Germline V gives CDR1 GTSNPN, CDR2 SVGIG (reference sequence). The CDR3 extends over 17 amino acids. The V and J ends lost 1 base and 5 bases, in that order; junction bases with no gene match: 14. The CDR3 loop is CAWSGLAGAPSAETQYF. CDR3 nucleotides: TGTGCCTGGAGTGGCTTAGCGGGGGCCCCATCGGCGGAGACCCAGTACTTC. Full variable domain (missing parts from reference TRBV30 and TRBJ2-5): SQTIHQWPATLVQPVGSPLSLECTVEGTSNPNLYWYRQAAGRGLQLLFYSVGIGQISSEVPQNLSASRPQDRQFILSSKKLLLSDSGFYLCAWSGLAGAPSAETQYFGPGTRLLVL.

V is TRBV7-9 and J is TRBJ2-3; 9 bases agree with TRBD2. The germline V gene encodes CDR1 SEHNR and CDR2 FQNEAQ (reference sequence). CDR3 length equals 16 residues. V shed 5 bases and J 2 bases; nucleotides not matched to a gene: 8. CDR3 in amino acids: CASSPGLASLTDTQYF. The CDR3 coding sequence is TGTGCCAGCAGCCCAGGACTAGCGAGCCTCACAGATACGCAGTATTTT.

A single count supports this clone. The genes are TRBV27 and TRBJ2-7; TRBD2 might be the D (6 bases). The CDR3 consists of 14 residues. The germline V gene encodes CDR1 MNHEY and CDR2 SMNVEV (reference sequence). Trimming removed 3 bases from V and 5 bases from J, with 14 bases in between. CDR3 region: CASSLASAIDEQYF. CDR3 bases: TGTGCCAGCAGTTTGGCTAGCGCCATTGACGAGCAGTACTTC.

The chain uses TRBV27 and TRBJ2-1; 8 bases map to TRBD2. V was pared by 3 bases and J by 6 bases, with 7 bases of the junction left unmatched. Per the germline V gene, CDR1 is MNHEY and CDR2 is SMNVEV (reference sequence). This CDR3 comprises 15 residues. The CDR3 protein is CASSFVTSGRNEQFF. The CDR3 region has the DNA TGTGCCAGCAGTTTCGTAACTAGCGGACGCAATGAGCAGTTCTTC.

The chain has TRBV4-3 and TRBJ2-7; TRBD2 might be the D (6 bases). The CDR3 loop spans 13 amino acids. Trimming shortened V by 5 bases and J by 6 bases, and 14 bases separated the two germline ends. Germline CDR1 reads LGHNA; CDR2 reads YSLEER. The DNA for the CDR3 is TGCGCCAGCAGCTTCGGAGGGGTTGGCGAGCAGTACTTC. Protein product: CASSFGGVGEQYF.

This rearrangement joins TRBV6-4 to TRBJ2-2, with 11 bases aligning to TRBD2. The CDR3 has 20 residues. Germline CDR1 reads MRHNA; CDR2 reads SNTAGT. J gave up 0 bases and V 11 bases, and 20 bases lay outside the gene matches. The CDR3 nucleotides are TGTGCCCACCACGTTCGGGACCCTAGCGGGAGGCCATCGAACACCGGGGAGCTGTTTTTT. Amino acid sequence: CAHHVRDPSGRPSNTGELFF.

As for this clone: Other DNA sequences in the same sample also yield this CDR3. The V and J genes are TRBV27 and TRBJ1-5; no clear D gene. CDR1 is MNHEY, CDR2 SMNVEV, per germline (reference sequence). Trimming took off 0 bases at V and 4 bases at J, with 10 bases between the two ends. The CDR3 totals 15 residues. Here the CDR3 DNA reads TGTGCCAGCAGTTTATCCCGGACCGGTAATCAGCCCCAGCATTTT. Translating it yields CASSLSRTGNQPQHF.

The chain combines TRBV13 with TRBJ2-2; the match to TRBD1 covers 7 bases. V was pared by 4 bases and J by 3 bases, with 5 bases of the junction left unmatched. Germline assignment: CDR1 PRHDT and CDR2 FYEKMQ (reference sequence). The CDR3 runs to 15 residues. In DNA, the CDR3 is TGTGCCAGCAGCTCGACAGGGATTGACACCGGGGAGCTGTTTTTT. This encodes CASSSTGIDTGELFF.

As for this clone: This specimen includes other DNA sequences encoding the same CDR3. V and J are TRBV7-9 and TRBJ2-7; D perhaps matches TRBD1 (6 bases). The CDR3 has 14 residues. Germline-derived CDR1 and CDR2 are SEHNR and FQNEAQ (reference sequence). V dropped 5 bases and J dropped 0 bases, with 11 bases sitting between them. CDR3 DNA: TGTGCCAGCAGCCCTTGGGACAACTCCTACGAGCAGTACTTC. This sequence encodes CASSPWDNSYEQYF.

CDR3 coding DNA: TGTGCCAGCAGGAGACTAGCGGGGAGCACAGATACGCAGTATTTT. It translates to CASRRLAGSTDTQYF. The V gene is TRBV2, the J gene TRBJ2-3, with 11 bases that match TRBD2. After removal of 6 bases from V and 0 bases from J, the junction contained 2 bases not matched to a gene. Germline V gene data show CDR1 as SNHLY and CDR2 as FYNNEI. CDR3 length: 15 amino acids.

The V and J genes are TRBV10-1 and TRBJ1-2; D is uncertain. Germline-derived CDR1 and CDR2 are WNHNN and SYGVQD (reference sequence). Between the trimmed V and J ends, which lost 6 bases and 2 bases, there was a span of 10 bases. The CDR3 is 13 residues long. The CDR3 here is CASSATQNYGYTF. CDR3 DNA sequence: TGCGCCAGCAGCGCTACCCAGAACTATGGCTACACCTTC.

V and J are TRBV2 and TRBJ1-1; D perhaps matches TRBD1 (5 bases). CDR3 length: 14 residues. Deletions cut 0 bases from V and 8 bases from J, with 13 bases between. Germline CDR1 and CDR2: SNHLY and FYNNEI. CDR3 region: CASSEAFAGTEAFF. The CDR3 nucleotides are TGTGCCAGCAGTGAAGCATTCGCAGGGACGGAAGCTTTCTTT.

In its sample, this clone was seen once. The chain combines TRBV6-1 with TRBJ1-1, with D tentatively TRBD1 (6 bases). There are 15 residues in the CDR3. The V end lost 7 bases, the J end lost 6 bases, and 21 bases lay between the germline ends. The germline gives CDR1 MNHNS, CDR2 SASEGT. CDR3 bases: TGTGCCAGCATTACTGCACCAGGGGTTTGGGCTGAAGCTTTCTTT. Translated, it gives CASITAPGVWAEAFF.

This chain connects TRBV4-1 to TRBJ2-7, with 12 bases that match TRBD2. The CDR3 has 15 residues. Germline V gene lookup returns CDR1 MGHRA and CDR2 YSYEKL. Trimming at V came to 4 bases and at J to 7 bases, leaving 8 bases not matched to a gene. This chain's CDR3 is CASSPLAGGPDEQYF. In DNA, the CDR3 is TGCGCCAGCAGCCCTCTAGCGGGAGGGCCTGATGAGCAGTACTTC.

The rearrangement uses TRBV6-1 and TRBJ1-4; D may be TRBD1 (6 bases). Germline loops: CDR1 MNHNS, CDR2 SASEGT. Trimming removed 8 bases from V and 8 bases from J, with 18 bases in between. CDR3 length equals 14 residues. In DNA, the CDR3 is TGTGCCAGCGGGGATTCCGGGGGCAGCGAAAAACTGTTTTTT. It is translated as CASGDSGGSEKLFF.

The chain combines TRBV21-1 with TRBJ2-1. TRBV21-1 is flagged as a pseudogene. CDR3 length equals 13 residues. CDR3 bases: TGTGCCAGCAGCAACGGGACGGACAATGAGCAGTTCTTC. Translated: CASSNGTDNEQFF.